This T cell receptor beta chain was identified during a study of spatial heterogeneity in lung cancer. Across the whole study: Raw-read counts averaged over ten per unique TCR and UMI combination. The study, taken as a whole, reports: Whereas they appeared in blood less at follow-up, ubiquitous expanded tumor TCRs appeared there more at resection.

Regarding this clonotype: What it binds is unknown.

TCRdb re-derived calls from the 5' RACE reads in MiXCR, one entry per CDR3 protein. The repertoire holds roughly 70,000 distinct CDR3 sequences, with 10% to 15% as singletons. As to time point: sample taken at primary tumor resection. In each case, whole RNA from tumor, nontumor lung or frozen PBMC was sequenced unsorted. Here the sequenced sample was PBMCs, taken at surgery. The TCR originated in a male donor with early-stage non-small cell lung cancer.

CDR3 coding DNA: TGCGCCAGCAGCTTCTCCCAGGTCAACTACGAGCAGTACTTC. This encodes CASSFSQVNYEQYF. The chain carries TRBV5-1 and TRBJ2-7, with D hard to call. Deletions cut 2 bases from V and 3 bases from J, with 12 bases between. The germline gives CDR1 SGHRS, CDR2 YFSETQ. The CDR3 has 14 residues.